The T cell receptor (beta chain) under discussion was sequenced for a study of cytomegalovirus exposure and HLA in healthy donors. Study results and caveats: In vitro confirmation showed three CMV-associated chains to be CMV antigen specific.

Clones were sequenced by immunoSEQ multiplex PCR, and TCRdb holds only the in-frame ones, with some missing. The sample holds approximately 76,000 clones; less than 95% are singletons and the top ten take 2.5% to 4%. This CDR3 is built from 14 residues. The V end was cut by 6 bases, the J end by 3 bases, with 15 bases between. CDR1 and CDR2 (germline): LNHDA, SQIVND (reference sequence). As regards this clone: Its antigen is undetermined.

V and J are TRBV19 and TRBJ2-7; D is ambiguous. The sample comprised PBMCs. This sequence was found in a woman aged 18-35 years in good health and CMV-seropositive. The CDR3 sequence: CASRPGPSYYEQYF. For the CDR3, the DNA is TGTGCCAGTAGGCCGGGTCCTTCCTACTACGAGCAGTACTTC.